This entry describes one TCR beta chain. The sample is drawn from a study of T cell changes during pregnancy in multiple sclerosis. Method: immunoSEQ multiplex PCR; TCRdb's copy keeps in-frame clones and lacks some. The repertoire holds under 65,000 clones, around 90% seen once, with 0.55% to 0.65% in the top ten. This receptor was obtained from a female donor in good health, enrolled as a control in a pregnancy study. The sequencing used CD4+ T cells from peripheral blood mononuclear cells, collected after pregnancy.

The CDR3 reads CASSPTTGRNYGYTF. CDR3 bases: TGTGCCAGCAGCCCAACGACAGGCCGAAACTATGGCTACACCTTC. The rearrangement joins TRBV5-5 to TRBJ1-2; perhaps TRBD1 as D (6 bases). V lost 4 bases and J lost 2, with 15 bases in between. The CDR3 totals 15 residues. In germline, CDR1 is SGHKS, CDR2 YYEKEE (reference sequence).